This T cell receptor beta chain was sequenced for a study of T cells after yellow fever vaccination (dated by TCRdb to the late 2010s). At the level of the whole study: Libraries from fractions with low cell numbers were prepared with the SMART-Seq v4 Ultra Low Input RNA kit. Two healthy male donors, one aged 18 to 29 and one aged 30 to 40 years, made up the cohort. Blood samples were taken at several timepoints before and after primary and secondary immunization, and bulk PBMC replicates and cell subsets were isolated. Bulk TCR alpha and beta repertoires were sequenced longitudinally to track T-cell clones before and after primary and booster YFV17D yellow fever vaccination.

Measured from the cysteine to the phenylalanine, the CDR3 is 16 residues long. The read is trimmed to its CDR3 DNA, 48 bases read in frame from base 1. V drops 0 bases and J drops 4 bases, leaving 13 bases in between. Sequences SGHRS (CDR1) and YFSETQ (CDR2) are obtained from the germline V gene. The treatment or condition label corresponds to: live attenuated yellow fever vaccine strain. At every blood-draw timepoint, two biological replicates of bulk PBMCs were collected. PBMCs were isolated from peripheral blood using a standard Ficoll-Paque protocol. RNA was extracted with TriZol from bulk PBMCs, CD4 and CD8 fractions, and dextramer-positive and dextramer-negative fractions. What the work shows at the level of the full study, not this receptor alone: A small share of clonotypes was detected in both CD4 and CD8 compartments, with the overlap likely arising from convergent recombination. Compared with the primary T-cell response, the secondary T-cell response was weaker but faster, peaking on day 5 rather than day 15. Because abundant contaminating clonotypes from the bulk population could be contained in FACS-sorted repertoires, computational filtering was required. Because only a couple of donors were included in the study, the extent to which the findings can be generalized is limited. After the booster, most of the clones that had expanded following primary vaccination were detected again (roughly 96% of CD4 and around 88% of CD8), which suggests that memory was broadly maintained.

TCR cDNA was made using 5'RACE template switching, a step that added a universal primer site and unique molecular identifiers. cDNA synthesis was primed from both the TCR alpha and TCR beta constant segments. Two PCR steps were used to amplify libraries, with sample barcodes and sequencing adapters being added in the second step. Sequencing of the libraries was done on either Illumina HiSeq 2500 (2x100 bp) or NovaSeq (2x150 bp). For the original study's pipeline: Demultiplexing of reads and collapsing into UMI consensus sequences were performed with MIGEC, and V(D)J alignment was carried out with MiXCR. Vaccine-responding clonotypes were identified with edgeR using replicate PBMC samples, with FDR below 0.01 and a log2 fold change above 5 up to day 15 being required. Bulk clonotypes were assigned CD4 or CD8 identity according to which sequenced CD4 or CD8 repertoire held them at higher abundance. The public reads were run again by TCRdb, first through fastp at Q25 and then through MiXCR, and only productive beta chains were kept. Each CDR3 protein gets just one entry, which takes the most common genes and DNA from the rows behind it. These V and J calls originate from TCRdb's pipeline instead of the authors' own analysis. This sample lists about 500,000 distinct CDR3 sequences; about 15% were detected once. 15% to 20% of the sample comes from the top ten.

Of note for this clonotype: It lacks a known antigen. No base quality values were provided; no much bigger clone lies one nucleotide off.

The receptor comes from a man between 18 and 35 years old who received the YFV17D yellow fever vaccine. The sequence links TRBV5-1 to TRBJ2-2; the D segment may tentatively be TRBD1 or TRBD2, each giving 7 matched bases. The specimen comprised PBMCs, sampled more than 4 days after the first yellow fever vaccination. The nucleotides read TGCGCCAGCAGCTTGGGACAGGGCGGGAGCACCGGGGAGCTGTTTTTT. It translates as CASSLGQGGSTGELFF.